These 2 T cell receptor beta chains were all obtained from the same sample, sequenced in a study of T cells after yellow fever vaccination. TCRdb re-derived calls from the 5' RACE reads in MiXCR, one entry per CDR3 protein. The sample includes roughly 120,000 distinct CDR3 sequences, 8% to 9.5% of them seen just once. Sequenced here: CD8+ T cells sorted from PBMCs, sampled 45 days after the yellow fever booster vaccination. Receptor source: a man younger than 40 who received the YFV17D yellow fever vaccine.

This clonotype has at least ten counts. The chain joins TRBV11-2 to TRBJ2-7; the D is unclear. V dropped 2 bases and J dropped 4 bases, with 6 bases sitting between them. The CDR3 contains 12 residues. Looked up from germline, CDR1 is SGHAT and CDR2 is FQNNGV. CDR3 loop: CASSLMVYEQYF. The CDR3 DNA follows: TGTGCCAGCAGCTTAATGGTGTACGAGCAGTACTTC.

This clonotype was counted at least ten times. The chain has TRBV2 and TRBJ1-6; a weak D match, TRBD1 (6 bases). CDR3 length equals 13 residues. The V gene lost 8 bases and the J gene lost 9 bases, with 14 bases spanning the gap. Germline loops: CDR1 SNHLY, CDR2 FYNNEI. The CDR3 DNA follows: TGTGCCAGCTTAATCGGGACACCTTCACCCCTCCACTTT. This sequence encodes CASLIGTPSPLHF.